This TCR beta chain derives from a study of T cell clonality in common variable immunodeficiency. Findings of the study overall: In common variable immunodeficiency, TCR beta chains reportedly carried fewer deletions and N-nucleotide insertions. Shared TCRbeta clones were fewer between CVID subjects than controls. What drives increased CVID clonality needs T cell subpopulation sequencing.

Patients and controls were mostly of Caucasian heritage. In its sample, this clone was seen many times. The antigen is unknown. From the germline J gene comes the end of the CDR3, since the read stops 3 residues before it. Profiling relied on immunoSEQ multiplex PCR, and the TCRdb table lists in-frame clones only, not all of them. The table lists 45,000 to 60,000 clones, with no singletons. V was clipped by 0 bases and J by 1 base; unmatched bases: 2. This CDR3 contains 14 residues. CDR1 is GTSNPN and CDR2 is SVGIG in the germline V gene (reference sequence). The V and J genes are TRBV30 and TRBJ1-2; 7 bases line up with TRBD1. Sequencing input: peripheral blood mononuclear cells. The source of this sequence is a person aged 18 to 69 in good health. CDR3 protein: CAWSVGQVNYGYTF. CDR3 bases read: TGTGCCTGGAGTGTAGGACAGGTTAACTATGGC.